One sample yielded the 32 T cell receptor beta chains listed below, sequenced in a study of T cell responses to AZD1222 COVID-19 vaccine. The data were produced by immunoSEQ multiplex PCR, yet TCRdb's version contains in-frame clones alone and is incomplete. Of more than 100,000 clones in the sample, roughly 92% were seen once. This specimen consisted of peripheral blood, obtained on day 0 of AZD1222 vaccination. The receptors shown here come from an adult in good health.

This clone was recorded only once. The V call is TRBV7-3, the J call TRBJ2-1, with TRBD2 identical over 12 bases. This CDR3 is 16 amino acids long. The trim removed 4 bases at V and 4 bases at J, leaving 5 bases unmatched. Per the germline V gene, CDR1 is SGHTA and CDR2 is FQGTGA. As DNA, the CDR3 is TGTGCCAGCAGCTCCGGGACTAGCGGGTATTACAATGAGCAGTTCTTC. Encoded protein: CASSSGTSGYYNEQFF.

The rearrangement joins TRBV18 to TRBJ1-1; 9 bases are a match to TRBD1. V trimming: 10 bases; J trimming: 1 base; junction bases outside the gene matches: 4. Per germline, CDR1 KGHSH and CDR2 LQKENI. The CDR3 sequence is 13 residues long. CDR3: CATTGGENTEAFF. CDR3 coding DNA: TGTGCCACGACAGGGGGAGAGAACACTGAAGCTTTCTTT.

This CDR3 is CASSDSDRVGEKLFF. CDR3 in DNA: TGTGCCAGCAGTGATTCCGACAGGGTGGGTGAAAAACTGTTTTTT. The rearrangement links TRBV6-1 to TRBJ1-4, with 7 bases lining up with TRBD1. This CDR3 spans 15 amino acids. The germline CDR1 and CDR2 sequences are MNHNS and SASEGT. Losses at the gene ends were 3 bases for V and 7 bases for J; bases not matched to a gene: 8.

This clone was seen a single time. V gene TRBV10-3 combines with J gene TRBJ1-1; D is perhaps TRBD1 (5 bases). In germline, CDR1 is ENHRY, CDR2 SYGVKD. The length of the CDR3 is 14 residues. V shed 2 bases and J shed 4 bases, with 11 bases lying between them. For the CDR3, the DNA is TGTGCCATCAGTGAGACTAGGGGTTCCACTGAAGCTTTCTTT. Its translation is CAISETRGSTEAFF.

The chain recombines TRBV18 with TRBJ2-2; 8 bases align to TRBD1. The CDR3 length is 15 residues. CDR1 is KGHSH, CDR2 LQKENI, per germline. J lost 8 bases, V lost 2 bases, and 7 bases had no gene match. CDR3 region: CASSPWTGRQGELFF. Written as DNA, the CDR3 is TGTGCCAGCTCACCATGGACAGGGAGGCAAGGGGAGCTGTTTTTT.

The V and J genes are TRBV6-5 and TRBJ2-1; D possibly corresponds to TRBD1 (5 bases). The ends were cut back, 4 bases at V and 6 bases at J, with 16 bases in the middle. The CDR3 extends over 15 amino acids. Germline loops: CDR1 MNHEY, CDR2 SVGAGI. CDR3 DNA sequence: TGTGCCAGCAGTTCGGTTCCCCTGGGGCTCAATGAGCAGTTCTTC. It encodes CASSSVPLGLNEQFF.

The chain links TRBV12-3 or TRBV12-4 to TRBJ1-4; D is perhaps TRBD1 (5 bases). There are 13 residues in the CDR3. V dropped 7 bases and J dropped 8 bases, with 14 bases sitting between them. The CDR3 sequence is CASKTGGVEKLFF. The CDR3 coding sequence is TGTGCCAGCAAAACAGGAGGGGTCGAAAAACTGTTTTTT.

In its sample, this clone was seen a few times. The chain links TRBV3-1 (or the pseudogene TRBV3-2) to TRBJ2-7; 10 bases are a match to TRBD2. The trim removed 1 base at V and 3 bases at J, leaving 3 bases unmatched. The CDR3 runs 15 residues. Germline loops: CDR1 LGHDT, CDR2 YNNKEL (reference sequence). The chain's CDR3 is CASSQGTSGYYEQYF. CDR3 sequence (DNA): TGTGCCAGCAGCCAAGGGACTAGCGGCTACTACGAGCAGTACTTC.

This CDR3 is CASSEPATQTQYF. DNA of the CDR3: TGTGCCAGCAGTGAACCCGCCACGCAGACCCAGTACTTC. The V gene is TRBV6-1, the J gene TRBJ2-5; D gene unclear. V gave up 2 bases and J gave up 6 bases, with 10 bases separating them. Germline V gene data show CDR1 as MNHNS and CDR2 as SASEGT. The CDR3 totals 13 residues.

This chain links TRBV3-1 (or the pseudogene TRBV3-2) with TRBJ2-1, with 8 bases that match TRBD1. Unmatched junction bases numbered 2, after V lost 4 bases and J lost 3 bases. Germline loops: CDR1 LGHDT, CDR2 YNNKEL (reference sequence). CDR3 length equals 14 residues. CDR3 in DNA: TGTGCCAGCAGCCGGGACAGGTACTACAATGAGCAGTTCTTC. Translating gives CASSRDRYYNEQFF.

This rearrangement joins TRBV7-8 to TRBJ1-1; D not resolved. In germline, CDR1 is SGHVS, CDR2 FQNEAQ. The CDR3 loop spans 12 amino acids. V was clipped by 5 bases and J by 10 bases, with 14 bases between them. CDR3 in DNA: TGTGCCAGCAGCCTCCTGAGGCAGGCAGCTTTCTTT. Translated, it gives CASSLLRQAAFF.

This sequence joins TRBV30 and TRBJ1-5, with D possibly being TRBD1 (5 bases). Trimming shortened V by 0 bases and J by 3 bases, and 9 bases separated the two germline ends. The CDR3 consists of 14 residues. Germline V gene data show CDR1 as GTSNPN and CDR2 as SVGIG (reference sequence). The CDR3 protein is CAWSVGHFNQPQHF. The CDR3 DNA follows: TGTGCCTGGAGTGTAGGACACTTCAATCAGCCCCAGCATTTT.

The V gene is TRBV7-8, the J gene TRBJ1-5; TRBD1 might be the D (5 bases). V was clipped by 2 bases and J by 4 bases, with 9 bases between them. The germline V gene has CDR1 SGHVS and CDR2 FQNEAQ. This CDR3 has 14 residues. CDR3 protein: CASSLIEGNQPQHF. CDR3 DNA sequence: TGTGCCAGCAGCTTAATTGAGGGGAATCAGCCCCAGCATTTT.

This chain joins TRBV9 and TRBJ1-6; 8 positions match TRBD1. V gave up 4 bases and J gave up 10 bases; unmatched junction bases: 7. Germline loops: CDR1 SGDLS, CDR2 YYNGEE. The CDR3 runs to 14 residues. In nucleotides, the CDR3 is TGTGCCAGCAGCCCCGGACAGGGTCGGTCACCCCTCCACTTT. This translates into CASSPGQGRSPLHF.

CDR3 nucleotides: TGTGCCAGCGTTGGTAGTTCCTACGAGCAGTACGTC. Protein: CASVGSSYEQYV. This chain links TRBV10-3 with TRBJ2-7; D is uncertain. Germline CDR1 and CDR2: ENHRY and SYGVKD. The V and J ends lost 10 bases and 1 base respectively, with 11 bases between them. This CDR3 region has 12 residues.

This rearrangement joins TRBV6-2 or TRBV6-3 to TRBJ1-1, with 7 positions matching TRBD1. V dropped 2 bases and J dropped 0; count of bases not matched to a gene: 6. Germline V gene data show CDR1 as MNHEY and CDR2 as SVGEGT. There are 16 residues in the CDR3. CDR3 amino acids: CASSYPRGLVNTEAFF. Here the CDR3 DNA reads TGTGCCAGCAGTTACCCGAGGGGGCTGGTGAACACTGAAGCTTTCTTT.

This clone was detected once. This chain joins TRBV11-3 and TRBJ2-1, with D uncertain. Deletions cut 4 bases from V and 1 base from J, with 11 bases between. The CDR3 loop spans 15 amino acids. Looked up from germline, CDR1 is SGHNT and CDR2 is YENEEA. The CDR3: CASSYSMESYNEQFF. In DNA form, the CDR3 reads TGTGCCAGCAGCTATTCAATGGAATCCTACAATGAGCAGTTCTTC.

The chain employs TRBV5-6 and TRBJ2-7; D might be TRBD1 or TRBD2, each matching 5 bases. This CDR3 has 14 residues. Germline CDR1 reads SGHDT; CDR2 reads YYEEEE. The V gene lost 0 bases and the J gene lost 4 bases, with 11 bases spanning the gap. The CDR3 is CASSLDRGWYEQYV. Here the CDR3 DNA reads TGTGCCAGCAGCTTGGATCGGGGCTGGTACGAGCAGTACGTC.

The chain has TRBV4-1 and TRBJ1-3; D possibly corresponds to TRBD1 (5 bases). The germline gives CDR1 MGHRA, CDR2 YSYEKL. V lost 4 bases and J 0 bases, leaving 10 bases between the germline ends. This CDR3 is 15 amino acids long. The CDR3 region is CASSPRGYSGNTIYF. The CDR3 DNA reads as TGCGCCAGCAGCCCCCGGGGCTACTCTGGAAACACCATATATTTT.

The chain links TRBV6-2 or TRBV6-3 to TRBJ2-7; no clear D gene. Germline V gene lookup returns CDR1 MNHEY and CDR2 SVGEGT. CDR3 length: 12 amino acids. V shed 0 bases and J shed 6 bases, with 6 bases lying between them. In DNA, the CDR3 is TGTGCCAGCAGTTACTCAGGGTCCGAGCAGTACGTC. Residues: CASSYSGSEQYV.

The rearrangement links TRBV9 to TRBJ1-2, with D uncertain. V lost 4 bases, J lost 6 bases, and 16 bases lay in between. Germline values: CDR1 SGDLS, CDR2 YYNGEE. There are 14 residues in the CDR3. The CDR3 loop is CASSTSGILNGYTF. The CDR3, as DNA: TGTGCCAGCAGCACCTCCGGGATCCTAAATGGCTACACCTTC.

V and J are TRBV6-6 and TRBJ1-1, with TRBD1 as a possible D gene (5 bases). Trimming shortened V by 6 bases and J by 4 bases, and 12 bases separated the two germline ends. In germline, CDR1 is MNHNY, CDR2 SVGAGI (reference sequence). The CDR3 extends over 13 amino acids. The CDR3 here is CASRRNGGTEAFF. DNA for the CDR3: TGTGCCAGCAGGCGAAACGGGGGCACTGAAGCTTTCTTT.

Of note for this clone: This CDR3 is also generated by other DNA sequences in the sample. The chain combines TRBV19 with TRBJ1-1; unclear D gene. Germline V gene data show CDR1 as LNHDA and CDR2 as SQIVND (reference sequence). V was pared by 1 base and J by 1 base, with 7 bases between. The CDR3 spans 14 residues. The CDR3 DNA sequence: TGTGCCAGTAGTATAGTTGGAGGGAACACTGAAGCTTTCTTT. Translated: CASSIVGGNTEAFF.

This clone was seen only once. J is TRBJ1-2 and V is TRBV6-5; no reliable D call. The CDR3 is 12 amino acids. Germline lookup yields CDR1 MNHEY and CDR2 SVGAGI. Trimming cost V 5 bases and J 8 bases, with 12 bases left between them. The chain's CDR3 is CASSRRGDGYTF. CDR3 nucleotides: TGTGCCAGCAGTAGACGAGGAGACGGCTACACCTTC.

The V call is TRBV6-2 or TRBV6-3, the J call TRBJ1-1, with D maybe TRBD1 (5 bases). The CDR3 spans 17 residues. The germline V gene has CDR1 MNHEY and CDR2 SVGEGT. Trimming took 2 bases from V and 0 from J, leaving 16 bases between them. The CDR3 coding sequence is TGTGCCAGCAGTTACCCAACGCGGGGCAGATTGAACACTGAAGCTTTCTTT. Its translation is CASSYPTRGRLNTEAFF.

V is TRBV13 and J is TRBJ1-2; perhaps TRBD1 as D (5 bases). There are 14 residues in the CDR3. CDR1 is PRHDT, CDR2 FYEKMQ, per germline (reference sequence). V lost 5 bases and J lost 4, with 14 bases in between. The CDR3 DNA follows: TGTGCCAGCAGCCCCCCGGGGCAGCCCTATGGCTACACCTTC. Its translation: CASSPPGQPYGYTF. The variable domain in full, with the rest retrieved from reference TRBV13 and TRBJ1-2, is AAGVIQSPRHLIKEKRETATLKCYPIPRHDTVYWYQQGPGQDPQFLISFYEKMQSDKGSIPDRFSAQQFSDYHSELNMSSLELGDSALYFCASSPPGQPYGYTFGSGTRLTVV.

This chain joins TRBV30 and TRBJ1-1; no clear D. Germline CDR1 reads GTSNPN; CDR2 reads SVGIG (reference sequence). Trimming removed 7 bases from V and 5 bases from J, with 14 bases in between. This CDR3 region has 12 residues. The CDR3 is CASSRRGTEAFF. Written as DNA, the CDR3 is TGTGCCTCCTCCCGCCGAGGAACTGAAGCTTTCTTT.

This sequence joins TRBV21-1 and TRBJ1-4. TRBV21-1 is given as a pseudogene. The CDR3 loop spans 16 amino acids. CDR3 sequence (DNA): TGTGCCAGCAGCAATGGAGGGTTTCGAGCTAATGAAAAACTGTTTTTT. Translating it yields CASSNGGFRANEKLFF.

This clone is a singleton in its sample. The chain carries TRBV6-5 and TRBJ2-2; a weak D match, TRBD2 (5 bases). The CDR3 loop spans 15 amino acids. Trimming stripped 5 bases from V and 5 bases from J, with 15 bases between. Germline lookup yields CDR1 MNHEY and CDR2 SVGAGI. CDR3 DNA: TGTGCCAGCAGTAATGGCGGGTTTGGGACCGGGGAGCTGTTTTTT. The encoded protein is CASSNGGFGTGELFF.

The chain uses TRBV28 and TRBJ2-1; 7 bases align to TRBD2. CDR3 length: 16 amino acids. The ends lost 5 bases at V and 2 bases at J; junction bases unmatched: 9. Germline CDR1 MDHEN, CDR2 SYDVKM. The CDR3 DNA sequence: TGTGCCAGCAGTCCCCCGGGGAGGGGCGCCTACAATGAGCAGTTCTTC. Translation gives CASSPPGRGAYNEQFF. Full variable domain (rest looked up from reference TRBV28 and TRBJ2-1): DVKVTQSSRYLVKRTGEKVFLECVQDMDHENMFWYRQDPGLGLRLIYFSYDVKMKEKGDIPEGYSVSREKKERFSLILESASTNQTSMYLCASSPPGRGAYNEQFFGPGTRLTVL.

V is TRBV6-2 or TRBV6-3 and J is TRBJ1-2; D not certain. The ends were cut back, 2 bases at V and 5 bases at J, with 9 bases in the middle. The V gene's germline CDR1 is MNHEY and CDR2 SVGEGT. The CDR3 sequence is 13 residues long. CDR3 region: CASSYGRRYGYTF. The DNA of the CDR3 is TGTGCCAGCAGTTACGGACGGAGATATGGCTACACCTTC.

V gene TRBV4-1 combines with J gene TRBJ1-4; TRBD1 might be the D (5 bases). Looked up from germline, CDR1 is MGHRA and CDR2 is YSYEKL. The CDR3 is made up of 15 amino acids. V lost 3 bases and J lost 4, with 12 bases in between. The CDR3 nucleotides read TGCGCCAGCAGCCAGTTGGGGCAGGGTAATGAAAAACTGTTTTTT. Its protein product is CASSQLGQGNEKLFF.